The 20 T cell receptor beta chains presented below share a single source sample, sequenced in a study of T cell responses to AZD1222 COVID-19 vaccine. TCRdb's table, derived via immunoSEQ multiplex PCR, lists solely in-frame clones and lacks some. The data hold roughly 120,000 clones, with approximately 85% observed a single time. This material consisted of peripheral blood, taken 28 days after the second AZD1222 dose. Receptors were obtained from an adult who received the AZD1222 COVID-19 vaccine.

The rearrangement joins TRBV28 to TRBJ1-1; 9 nucleotides agree with TRBD1. The ends lost 10 bases at V and 1 base at J; junction bases unmatched: 4. This CDR3 has 13 residues. CDR1 MDHEN and CDR2 SYDVKM come from the germline V gene. The CDR3 sequence: CATDRGRNTEAFF. For the CDR3, the DNA is TGTGCCACCGACAGGGGGAGGAACACTGAAGCTTTCTTT.

The J gene is TRBJ1-2, the V gene TRBV6-5, with a tentative D call TRBD1 (5 bases). Trimming left V 2 bases short and J 3 bases short, with 10 bases between. The CDR3 contains 14 residues. The V gene's germline CDR1 is MNHEY and CDR2 SVGAGI. Written as DNA, the CDR3 is TGTGCCAGCAGTTACCCCGGGACTTACTATGGCTACACCTTC. It codes for CASSYPGTYYGYTF.

The chain uses TRBV27 and TRBJ2-1; 10 bases are shared with TRBD2. V gave up 6 bases and J gave up 4 bases; unmatched junction bases: 6. The CDR3 length is 15 residues. Germline V gives CDR1 MNHEY, CDR2 SMNVEV (reference sequence). Written as DNA, the CDR3 is TGTGCCAGCAGAAGTAGCGGGGGGCCTTACAATGAGCAGTTCTTC. Its protein product is CASRSSGGPYNEQFF.

This clone was recorded only once. CDR3: CASSLEAGAKNSPLHF. The CDR3 coding sequence is TGTGCCAGCAGCTTAGAGGCAGGGGCGAAAAATTCACCCCTCCACTTT. The V call is TRBV7-6, the J call TRBJ1-6, with a tentative D call TRBD1 (6 bases). Trimming cost V 1 base and J 7 bases, with 14 bases left between them. Germline values: CDR1 SGHVS, CDR2 FNYEAQ. There are 16 residues in the CDR3.

This sequence joins TRBV27 and TRBJ1-6, with D possibly being TRBD1 (5 bases). The CDR3 extends over 18 amino acids. The V gene lost 3 bases and the J gene lost 5 bases, with 20 bases spanning the gap. Per germline, CDR1 MNHEY and CDR2 SMNVEV (reference sequence). CDR3 amino acids: CASSFLSIVGQNNSPLHF. CDR3 nucleotides: TGTGCCAGCAGTTTCCTCTCCATCGTAGGACAAAATAATTCACCCCTCCACTTT.

This clone appeared a few times. CDR3 in DNA: TGTGCCAGCAGATACCGGGAACAGATTAATGAAAAACTGTTTTTT. It translates to CASRYREQINEKLFF. The J gene is TRBJ1-4, the V gene TRBV28; no firm D call. V was trimmed by 6 bases and J by 4 bases, leaving 15 bases between them. In germline, CDR1 is MDHEN, CDR2 SYDVKM. The length of the CDR3 is 15 residues.

V and J are TRBV28 and TRBJ2-7, with a weak D call TRBD1 (5 bases). The CDR3 is 16 amino acids. V was shortened by 3 bases and J by 2 bases, with 17 bases between the two germline ends. Germline values: CDR1 MDHEN, CDR2 SYDVKM. In DNA, the CDR3 is TGTGCCAGCAGTTTTAATTTAGGACAACTCACCTACGAGCAGTACTTC. Translated, it gives CASSFNLGQLTYEQYF.

V is TRBV5-1 and J is TRBJ2-3, with D perhaps matching TRBD2 (6 bases). This CDR3 has 16 amino acids. Germline CDR1 and CDR2: SGHRS and YFSETQ. Deletions cut 5 bases from V and 0 bases from J, with 16 bases between. The CDR3 reads CASSEGLTHSTDTQYF. For the CDR3, the DNA is TGCGCCAGCAGTGAGGGACTCACCCATAGCACAGATACGCAGTATTTT.

The rearrangement joins TRBV12-3 or TRBV12-4 to TRBJ1-2, with 8 bases fitting TRBD1. After removal of 7 bases from V and 8 bases from J, the junction contained 6 bases not matched to a gene. The CDR3 runs 12 residues. As DNA, the CDR3 is TGTGCCAGCACCGGACAGGGAGGGGGCTACACCTTC. Its protein product is CASTGQGGGYTF.

The chain has TRBV30 and TRBJ2-6, with unresolved D. Between the trimmed V and J ends, which lost 0 bases and 0 bases, there was a span of 9 bases. Germline lookup yields CDR1 GTSNPN and CDR2 SVGIG (reference sequence). This CDR3 is 16 amino acids long. This chain's CDR3 is CAWSVQSFSGANVLTF. As DNA, the CDR3 is TGTGCCTGGAGTGTACAGAGTTTCTCTGGGGCCAACGTCCTGACTTTC.

The CDR3 sequence: CASRGLAGLTDTQYF. The DNA for the CDR3 is TGTGCCAGCAGAGGACTAGCGGGGCTCACAGATACGCAGTATTTT. The chain carries TRBV2 and TRBJ2-3, with 12 bases matching TRBD2. CDR1 is SNHLY, CDR2 FYNNEI, per germline. The CDR3 runs 15 residues. V trimming: 6 bases; J trimming: 2 bases; junction bases outside the gene matches: 3.

The chain is built from TRBV18 and TRBJ1-5; no definite D call. Trimming took off 1 base at V and 0 bases at J, with 10 bases between the two ends. The CDR3 runs 16 residues. Per germline, CDR1 KGHSH and CDR2 LQKENI. This CDR3 reads CASSPQGSLSNQPQHF. The CDR3 nucleotides read TGTGCCAGCTCACCACAGGGTTCGCTTAGCAATCAGCCCCAGCATTTT.

Only one count was recorded for this clone. This rearrangement joins TRBV7-2 to TRBJ2-5; tentatively, D is TRBD2 (6 bases). The germline CDR1 and CDR2 sequences are SGHTA and FQGNSA. The CDR3 totals 14 residues. V was shortened by 5 bases and J by 5 bases, with 15 bases between the two germline ends. CDR3 coding DNA: TGTGCCAGCAGCCCGCCCGGTCGGGAGGAGACCCAGTACTTC. Its protein is CASSPPGREETQYF.

V usage is TRBV4-2 and J usage is TRBJ2-7, with 10 bases matching TRBD1. Germline V gene sequence: CDR1 LGHNA, CDR2 YNFKEQ. V was pared by 1 base and J by 0 bases, with 3 bases of the junction left unmatched. The CDR3 is 16 amino acids. In nucleotides, the CDR3 is TGTGCCAGCAGCCAAGGACAGGGGGCGAGCTCCTACGAGCAGTACTTC. It translates to CASSQGQGASSYEQYF.

The chain couples TRBV29-1 to TRBJ2-1; 7 nucleotides agree with TRBD1. Germline V gene lookup returns CDR1 SQVTM and CDR2 ANQGSEA. CDR3 size: 13 residues. The ends lost 6 bases at V and 7 bases at J; junction bases unmatched: 9. CDR3 sequence reads: CSVDPGQMNEQFF. CDR3 DNA sequence: TGCAGCGTCGATCCGGGACAGATGAATGAGCAGTTCTTC.

The CDR3 DNA reads as TGTGCCAGCAGCCTAGGGACTAGCGGGGGATCTGAGACCCAGTACTTC. Protein product: CASSLGTSGGSETQYF. V usage is TRBV9 and J usage is TRBJ2-5; TRBD2 matches 14 bases. Germline CDR1 is SGDLS and CDR2 is YYNGEE. With V trimmed by 4 bases and J by 5 bases, 7 bases remained unmatched. CDR3 length equals 16 residues.

This chain connects TRBV10-1 to TRBJ1-4; D is uncertain. The CDR3 length is 14 residues. Per the germline V gene, CDR1 is WNHNN and CDR2 is SYGVQD (reference sequence). The V gene lost 0 bases and the J gene lost 8 bases, with 10 bases spanning the gap. The CDR3 here is CASSESQLREKLFF. The CDR3 DNA is TGCGCCAGCAGTGAGTCCCAACTACGGGAAAAACTGTTTTTT.

The J gene is TRBJ1-2, the V gene TRBV29-1; possibly TRBD1 for D (5 bases). The germline gives CDR1 SQVTM, CDR2 ANQGSEA. V lost 4 bases to trimming and J lost 2 bases, with 5 bases between them. There are 11 residues in the CDR3. CDR3 sequence reads: CSVGQNYGYTF. Written as DNA, the CDR3 is TGCAGCGTTGGACAGAACTATGGCTACACCTTC.

The chain combines TRBV27 with TRBJ2-3; 15 bases fit TRBD2. Germline V CDR1 and CDR2: MNHEY, SMNVEV (reference sequence). The CDR3 sequence is 16 residues long. Trimming removed 4 bases from V and 5 bases from J; junction bases left unmatched: 4. The CDR3 region is CASSWTSGGARDTQYF. CDR3 in DNA: TGTGCCAGCAGTTGGACTAGCGGGGGGGCAAGAGATACGCAGTATTTT.

The V gene is TRBV28, the J gene TRBJ2-3; perhaps TRBD2 as D (5 bases). Germline V gives CDR1 MDHEN, CDR2 SYDVKM. Deletions cut 2 bases from V and 3 bases from J, with 12 bases between. The CDR3 totals 15 residues. CDR3 in DNA: TGTGCCAGCAGTTTAAGGCCGTGGAGGACAGATACGCAGTATTTT. It specifies CASSLRPWRTDTQYF.